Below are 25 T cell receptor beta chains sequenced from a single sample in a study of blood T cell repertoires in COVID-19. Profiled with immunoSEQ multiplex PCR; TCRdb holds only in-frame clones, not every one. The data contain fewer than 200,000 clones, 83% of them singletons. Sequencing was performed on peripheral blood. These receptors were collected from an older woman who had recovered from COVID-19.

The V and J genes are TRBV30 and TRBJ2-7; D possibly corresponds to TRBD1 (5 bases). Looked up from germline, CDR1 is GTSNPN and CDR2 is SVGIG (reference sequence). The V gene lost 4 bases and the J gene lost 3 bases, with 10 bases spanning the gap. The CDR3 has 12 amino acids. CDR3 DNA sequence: TGTGCCTGGAATGGGGCCGGCTACGAGCAGTACTTC. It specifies CAWNGAGYEQYF.

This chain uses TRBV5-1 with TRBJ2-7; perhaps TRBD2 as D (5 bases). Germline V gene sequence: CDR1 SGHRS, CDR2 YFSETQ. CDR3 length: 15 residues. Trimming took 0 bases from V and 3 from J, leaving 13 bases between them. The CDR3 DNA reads TGCGCCAGCAGCTTGGGGAGGCCCGTCAACTACGAGCAGTACTTC. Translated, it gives CASSLGRPVNYEQYF.

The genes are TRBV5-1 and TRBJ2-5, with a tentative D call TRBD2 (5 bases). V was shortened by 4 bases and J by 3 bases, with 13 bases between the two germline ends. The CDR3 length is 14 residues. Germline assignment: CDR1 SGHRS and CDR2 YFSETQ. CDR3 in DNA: TGCGCCAGCAGCCGGACTGGCGGCGAAGAGACCCAGTACTTC. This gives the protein CASSRTGGEETQYF.

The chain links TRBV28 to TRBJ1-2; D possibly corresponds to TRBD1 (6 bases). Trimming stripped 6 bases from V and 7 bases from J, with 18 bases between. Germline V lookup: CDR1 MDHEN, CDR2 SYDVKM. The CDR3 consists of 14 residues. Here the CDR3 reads CASSVPGGRGGYTF. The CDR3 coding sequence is TGTGCCAGCAGCGTTCCCGGGGGGCGGGGTGGCTACACCTTC.

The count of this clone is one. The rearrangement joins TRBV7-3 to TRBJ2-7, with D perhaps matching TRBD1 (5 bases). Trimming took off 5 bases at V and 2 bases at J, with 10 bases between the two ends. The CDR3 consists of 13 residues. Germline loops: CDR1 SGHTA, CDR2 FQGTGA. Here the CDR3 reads CASSPGPTYEQYF. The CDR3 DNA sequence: TGTGCCAGCAGCCCAGGGCCTACCTACGAGCAGTACTTC.

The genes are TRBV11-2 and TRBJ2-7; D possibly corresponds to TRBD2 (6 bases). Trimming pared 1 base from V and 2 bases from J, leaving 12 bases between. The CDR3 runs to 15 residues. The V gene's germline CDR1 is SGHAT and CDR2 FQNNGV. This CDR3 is CASSLVGTPTYEQYF. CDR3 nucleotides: TGTGCCAGCAGCTTAGTTGGGACTCCAACCTACGAGCAGTACTTC.

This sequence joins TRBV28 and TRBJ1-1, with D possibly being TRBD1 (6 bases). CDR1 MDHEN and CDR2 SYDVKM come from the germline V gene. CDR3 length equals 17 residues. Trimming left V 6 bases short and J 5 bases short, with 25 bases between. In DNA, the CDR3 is TGTGCCAGCAGCGAACAGGGAGGCCGCCCCGGGGGGACTGAAGCTTTCTTT. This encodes CASSEQGGRPGGTEAFF.

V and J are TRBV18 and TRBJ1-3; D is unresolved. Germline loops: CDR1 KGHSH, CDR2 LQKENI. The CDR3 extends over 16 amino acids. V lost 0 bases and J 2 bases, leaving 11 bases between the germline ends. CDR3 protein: CASSPPVLPPGNTIYF. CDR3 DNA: TGTGCCAGCTCACCACCGGTCCTACCCCCTGGAAACACCATATATTTT. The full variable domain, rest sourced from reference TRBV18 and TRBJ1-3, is NAGVMQNPRHLVRRRGQEARLRCSPMKGHSHVYWYRQLPEEGLKFMVYLQKENIIDESGMPKERFSAEFPKEGPSILRIQQVVRGDSAAYFCASSPPVLPPGNTIYFGEGSWLTVV.

CDR3 protein: CASSLGANVLTF. The CDR3 coding sequence is TGTGCCAGCAGCTTGGGCGCCAACGTCCTGACTTTC. The chain uses TRBV7-3 and TRBJ2-6; no reliable D call. V lost 3 bases, J lost 7 bases, and 4 bases lay in between. Germline V gives CDR1 SGHTA, CDR2 FQGTGA. The CDR3 totals 12 residues.

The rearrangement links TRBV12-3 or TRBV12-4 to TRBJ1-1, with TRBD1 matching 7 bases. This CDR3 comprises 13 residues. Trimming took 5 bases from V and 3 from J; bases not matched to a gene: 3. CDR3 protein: CASSRQGYTEAFF. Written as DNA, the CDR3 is TGTGCCAGCAGTCGACAGGGTTACACTGAAGCTTTCTTT.

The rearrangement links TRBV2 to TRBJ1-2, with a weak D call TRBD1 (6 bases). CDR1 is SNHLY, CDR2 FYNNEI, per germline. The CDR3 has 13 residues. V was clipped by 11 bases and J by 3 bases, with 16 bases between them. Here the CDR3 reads CAGTGTTYYGYTF. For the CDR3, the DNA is TGTGCCGGCACAGGGACTACTTACTATGGCTACACCTTC.

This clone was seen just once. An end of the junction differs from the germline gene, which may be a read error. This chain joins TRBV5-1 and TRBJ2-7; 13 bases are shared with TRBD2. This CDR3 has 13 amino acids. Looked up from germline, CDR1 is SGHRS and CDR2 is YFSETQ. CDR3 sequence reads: CASSPQPGTSGDF. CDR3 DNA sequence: TGCGCCAGCAGCCCCCAACCCGGGACTAGCGGGGACTTC.

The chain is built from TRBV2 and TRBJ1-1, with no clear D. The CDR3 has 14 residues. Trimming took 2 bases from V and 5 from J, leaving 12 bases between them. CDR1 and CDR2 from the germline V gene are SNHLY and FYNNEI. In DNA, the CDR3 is TGTGCCAGCAGTGAACGCCCCCAGAGGACTGAAGCTTTCTTT. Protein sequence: CASSERPQRTEAFF. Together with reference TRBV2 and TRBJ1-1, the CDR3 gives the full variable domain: EPEVTQTPSHQVTQMGQEVILRCVPISNHLYFYWYRQILGQKVEFLVSFYNNEISEKSEIFDDQFSVERPDGSNFTLKIRSTKLEDSAMYFCASSERPQRTEAFFGQGTRLTVV.

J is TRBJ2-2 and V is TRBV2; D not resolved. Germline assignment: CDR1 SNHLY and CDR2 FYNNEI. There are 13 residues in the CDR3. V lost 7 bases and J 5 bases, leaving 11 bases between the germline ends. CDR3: CASKSSVTGELFF. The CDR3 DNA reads TGTGCCAGCAAATCTAGTGTGACCGGGGAGCTGTTTTTT.

The DNA of the CDR3 is TGTGCCAGCAGCCCCCCCGGGACTAGCGGACGCACAGATACGCAGTATTTT. Protein: CASSPPGTSGRTDTQYF. This chain links TRBV5-4 with TRBJ2-3; 11 bases match TRBD2. The CDR3 runs to 17 residues. Germline V gene lookup returns CDR1 SGHNT and CDR2 YYREEE (reference sequence). Germline trimming cut 4 bases from V and 1 base from J; bases unmatched to any gene: 8.

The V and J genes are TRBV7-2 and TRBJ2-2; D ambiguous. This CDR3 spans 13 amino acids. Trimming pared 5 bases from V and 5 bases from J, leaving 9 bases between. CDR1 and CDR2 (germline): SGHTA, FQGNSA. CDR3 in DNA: TGTGCCAGCAGCCTGGGCTGGACCGGGGAGCTGTTTTTT. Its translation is CASSLGWTGELFF.

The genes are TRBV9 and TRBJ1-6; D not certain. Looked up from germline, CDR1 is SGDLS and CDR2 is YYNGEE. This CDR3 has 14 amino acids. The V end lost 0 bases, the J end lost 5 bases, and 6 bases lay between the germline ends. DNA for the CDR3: TGTGCCAGCAGCGTAGGGCCGAATAATTCACCCCTCCACTTT. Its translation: CASSVGPNNSPLHF.

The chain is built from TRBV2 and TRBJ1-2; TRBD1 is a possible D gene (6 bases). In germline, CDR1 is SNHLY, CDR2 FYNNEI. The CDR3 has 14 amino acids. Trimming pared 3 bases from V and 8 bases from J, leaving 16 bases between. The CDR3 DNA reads TGTGCCAGCAGTGATTTTCAGGGGCTACGAGGCTACACCTTC. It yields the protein CASSDFQGLRGYTF. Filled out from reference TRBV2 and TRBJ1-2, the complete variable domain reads EPEVTQTPSHQVTQMGQEVILRCVPISNHLYFYWYRQILGQKVEFLVSFYNNEISEKSEIFDDQFSVERPDGSNFTLKIRSTKLEDSAMYFCASSDFQGLRGYTFGSGTRLTVV.

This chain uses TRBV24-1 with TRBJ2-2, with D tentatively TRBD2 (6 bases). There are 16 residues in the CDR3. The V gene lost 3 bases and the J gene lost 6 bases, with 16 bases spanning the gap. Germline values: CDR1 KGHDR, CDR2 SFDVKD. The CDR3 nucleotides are TGTGCCACCAGTGATCCGCGGGCGGGGTCGGCCGGGGAGCTGTTTTTT. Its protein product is CATSDPRAGSAGELFF.

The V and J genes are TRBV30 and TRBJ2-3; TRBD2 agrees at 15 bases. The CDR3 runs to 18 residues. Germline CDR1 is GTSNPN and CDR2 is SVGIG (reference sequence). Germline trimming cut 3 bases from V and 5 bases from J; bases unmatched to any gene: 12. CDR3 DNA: TGTGCCTGGAGCGAGCCCCGGACTAGCGGGAGGGCCGGAGATACGCAGTATTTT. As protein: CAWSEPRTSGRAGDTQYF.

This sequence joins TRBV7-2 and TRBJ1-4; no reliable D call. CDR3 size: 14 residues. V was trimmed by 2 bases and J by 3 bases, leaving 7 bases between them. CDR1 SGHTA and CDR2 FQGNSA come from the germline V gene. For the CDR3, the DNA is TGTGCCAGCAGCTTATCACAGTCTAATGAAAAACTGTTTTTT. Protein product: CASSLSQSNEKLFF.

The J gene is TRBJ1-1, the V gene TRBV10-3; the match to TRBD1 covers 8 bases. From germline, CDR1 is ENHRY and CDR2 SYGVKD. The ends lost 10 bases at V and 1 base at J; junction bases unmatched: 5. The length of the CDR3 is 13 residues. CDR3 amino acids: CATGQVWNTEAFF. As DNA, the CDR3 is TGTGCCACGGGACAGGTTTGGAACACTGAAGCTTTCTTT.

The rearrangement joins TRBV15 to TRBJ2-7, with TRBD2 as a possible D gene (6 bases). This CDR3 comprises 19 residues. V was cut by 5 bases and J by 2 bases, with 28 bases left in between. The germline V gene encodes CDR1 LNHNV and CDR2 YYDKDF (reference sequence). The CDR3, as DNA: TGTGCCACCAGCCCCGGGGGACTGAGAGCAGGCCTGGCCCCCTACGAGCAGTACTTC. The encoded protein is CATSPGGLRAGLAPYEQYF. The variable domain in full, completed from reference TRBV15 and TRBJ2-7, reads DAMVIQNPRYQVTQFGKPVTLSCSQTLNHNVMYWYQQKSSQAPKLLFHYYDKDFNNEADTPDNFQSRRPNTSFCFLDIRSPGLGDTAMYLCATSPGGLRAGLAPYEQYFGPGTRLTVT.

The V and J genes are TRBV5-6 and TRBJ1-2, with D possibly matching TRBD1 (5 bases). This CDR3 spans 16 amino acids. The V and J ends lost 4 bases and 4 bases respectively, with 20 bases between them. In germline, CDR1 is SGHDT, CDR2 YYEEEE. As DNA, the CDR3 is TGTGCCAGCAGCCCCCCCGGGGGGGGGATAATCTATGGCTACACCTTC. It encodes CASSPPGGGIIYGYTF.

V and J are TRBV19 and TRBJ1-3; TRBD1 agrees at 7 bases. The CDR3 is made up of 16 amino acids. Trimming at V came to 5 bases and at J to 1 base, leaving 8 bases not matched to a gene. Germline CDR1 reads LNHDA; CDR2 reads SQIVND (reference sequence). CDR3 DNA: TGTGCCAGTAGTCCCCCGGGGACAGTGTCTGGAAACACCATATATTTT. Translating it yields CASSPPGTVSGNTIYF.